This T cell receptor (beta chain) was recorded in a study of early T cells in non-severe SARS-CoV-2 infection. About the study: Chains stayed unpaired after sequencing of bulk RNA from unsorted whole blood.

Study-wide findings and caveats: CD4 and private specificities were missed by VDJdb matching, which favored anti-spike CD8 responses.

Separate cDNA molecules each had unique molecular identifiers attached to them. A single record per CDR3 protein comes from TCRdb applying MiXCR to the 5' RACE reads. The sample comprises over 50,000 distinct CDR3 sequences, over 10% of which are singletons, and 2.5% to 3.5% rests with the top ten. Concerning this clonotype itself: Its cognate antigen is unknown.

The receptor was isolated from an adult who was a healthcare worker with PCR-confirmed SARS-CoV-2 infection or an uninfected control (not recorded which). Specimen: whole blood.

CDR3 sequence (DNA): TGTGCCAGCAGCTTCGCCCCCGGCTATGAGCAGTTCTTC. Amino acids: CASSFAPGYEQFF. The chain combines TRBV7-2 with TRBJ2-1; D is uncertain. Trimming pared 3 bases from V and 8 bases from J, leaving 11 bases between. This CDR3 has 13 amino acids. Per the germline V gene, CDR1 is SGHTA and CDR2 is FQGNSA.